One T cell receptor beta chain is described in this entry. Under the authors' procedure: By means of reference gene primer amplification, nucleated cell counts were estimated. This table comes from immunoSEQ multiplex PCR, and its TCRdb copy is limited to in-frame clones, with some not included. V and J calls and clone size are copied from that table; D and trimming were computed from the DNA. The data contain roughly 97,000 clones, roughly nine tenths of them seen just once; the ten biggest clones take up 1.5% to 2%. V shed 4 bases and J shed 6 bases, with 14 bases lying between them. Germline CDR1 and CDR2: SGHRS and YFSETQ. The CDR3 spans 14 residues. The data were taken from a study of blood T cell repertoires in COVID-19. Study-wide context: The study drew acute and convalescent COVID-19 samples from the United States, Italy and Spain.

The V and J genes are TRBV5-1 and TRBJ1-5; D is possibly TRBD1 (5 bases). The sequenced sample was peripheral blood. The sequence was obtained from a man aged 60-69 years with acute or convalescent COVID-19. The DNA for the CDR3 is TGCGCCAGCAGCCTAGGGACCGGGGGTCAGCCCCAGCATTTT. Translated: CASSLGTGGQPQHF.